The next 24 T cell receptor beta chains were all read from a single sample in a study of patients and donors after allogeneic stem cell transplantation. TCRdb re-called the RT-PCR reads with MiXCR, one entry per CDR3 protein. This sample has fewer than 250,000 distinct CDR3 sequences; 13% to 15% occur once, and the top ten carry roughly 10%. The sample consisted of blood, either unsorted or a sorted T cell fraction (not recorded which). These receptors were taken from a human donor who was either an allogeneic HSCT recipient or a stem cell or donor lymphocyte infusion donor (not recorded which). It is not recorded whose cells these are; they may come from a transplant donor.

There are many counts of this clonotype. The chain uses TRBV12-3 or TRBV12-4 and TRBJ1-2; 11 positions match TRBD1. This CDR3 comprises 17 residues. J lost 8 bases, V lost 5 bases, and 16 bases had no gene match. The CDR3, as DNA: TGTGCCAGCAGTGGCCGCCGGGACAGGGGGAGTACATGGGGCTACACCTTC. It translates to CASSGRRDRGSTWGYTF.

There are a few counts of this clonotype. The chain links TRBV7-2 to TRBJ2-7, with 7 bases lining up with TRBD2. The CDR3 length is 15 residues. From germline, CDR1 is SGHTA and CDR2 FQGNSA. Germline trimming cut 5 bases from V and 2 bases from J; bases unmatched to any gene: 9. The CDR3, as DNA: TGTGCCAGCAGCCCCAGAAGTGGGGGGGCCTACGAGCAGTACTTC. This sequence encodes CASSPRSGGAYEQYF.

V is TRBV12-3 or TRBV12-4 and J is TRBJ1-2; D unclear. V was shortened by 6 bases and J by 7 bases, with 12 bases between the two germline ends. The CDR3 is 12 amino acids. CDR3 in DNA: TGTGCCAGCAGGTCTCAGGTCTTTGGCTACACCTTC. It codes for CASRSQVFGYTF.

CDR3 DNA: TGTGCCAGTACCCCCTTGGGACAGGGTGGATTGGACTATGGCTACACCTTC. Translation gives CASTPLGQGGLDYGYTF. The gene calls are TRBV19 and TRBJ1-2; the match to TRBD1 covers 9 bases. Germline CDR1 LNHDA, CDR2 SQIVND (reference sequence). With V trimmed by 7 bases and J by 3 bases, 15 bases remained unmatched. The CDR3 spans 17 residues.

J is TRBJ2-1 and V is TRBV18; D is unclear. CDR1 and CDR2 from the germline V gene are KGHSH and LQKENI. The CDR3 runs 13 residues. V was pared by 3 bases and J by 5 bases, with 8 bases between. CDR3 sequence reads: CASSPQTDNEQFF. In nucleotides, the CDR3 is TGTGCCAGCTCACCCCAAACGGACAATGAGCAGTTCTTC.

This clonotype was counted only a few times. The rearrangement joins TRBV27 to TRBJ2-5, with 9 bases fitting TRBD1. The CDR3 is 16 amino acids. After removal of 5 bases from V and 5 bases from J, the junction contained 12 bases not matched to a gene. Germline V gene sequence: CDR1 MNHEY, CDR2 SMNVEV (reference sequence). The CDR3 nucleotides are TGTGCCAGCAGTGTTTCCGGGACAGGGACGTCTGAGACCCAGTACTTC. Translating gives CASSVSGTGTSETQYF.

The sample holds a few counts of this clonotype. The chain joins TRBV27 to TRBJ2-3; D remains ambiguous. Trimming took 6 bases from V and 7 from J, leaving 8 bases between them. This CDR3 comprises 11 residues. The germline V gene has CDR1 MNHEY and CDR2 SMNVEV (reference sequence). CDR3 loop: CASRQVHTQYF. The CDR3 DNA sequence: TGTGCCAGCAGGCAGGTACATACGCAGTATTTT.

This clonotype was counted many times. The rearrangement uses TRBV6-1 and TRBJ1-2; D might be TRBD1 (6 bases). Germline V gene lookup returns CDR1 MNHNS and CDR2 SASEGT. CDR3 length: 15 residues. V dropped 4 bases and J dropped 4 bases, with 16 bases sitting between them. The CDR3 sequence: CASSADRTAVYGYTF. The CDR3 region has the DNA TGTGCCAGCAGTGCAGACAGGACCGCTGTCTATGGCTACACCTTC.

This clonotype has at least ten counts. This rearrangement joins TRBV12-3 or TRBV12-4 to TRBJ2-2; D possibly corresponds to TRBD1 (5 bases). V was pared by 3 bases and J by 6 bases, with 8 bases between. The CDR3 extends over 13 amino acids. This chain's CDR3 is CASSFLGPGELFF. CDR3 DNA: TGTGCCAGCAGTTTTTTGGGGCCCGGGGAGCTGTTTTTT.

The J gene is TRBJ1-2, the V gene TRBV5-1; D not certain. The V gene's germline CDR1 is SGHRS and CDR2 YFSETQ. The V gene lost 4 bases and the J gene lost 8 bases, with 24 bases spanning the gap. The length of the CDR3 is 16 residues. CDR3 in amino acids: CASSETATPSVRGYTF. As DNA, the CDR3 is TGCGCCAGCAGCGAAACCGCGACCCCCTCGGTGCGGGGCTACACCTTC.

The V gene is TRBV2, the J gene TRBJ2-7, with D possibly being TRBD2 (6 bases). The germline V gene has CDR1 SNHLY and CDR2 FYNNEI. The CDR3 totals 11 residues. The V end lost 8 bases, the J end lost 6 bases, and 11 bases lay between the germline ends. CDR3 region: CASGGEFEQYF. In DNA form, the CDR3 reads TGTGCCAGCGGCGGGGAGTTCGAGCAGTACTTC.

This clonotype was seen a few times. This rearrangement joins TRBV6-2 or TRBV6-3 to TRBJ1-1; D might be TRBD1 (6 bases). CDR1 is MNHEY and CDR2 is SVGEGT in the germline V gene. The CDR3 spans 15 residues. V lost 3 bases to trimming and J lost 6 bases, with 17 bases between them. This CDR3 reads CASSYRGGFNAEAFF. DNA for the CDR3: TGTGCCAGCAGTTATAGGGGGGGGTTCAACGCTGAAGCTTTCTTT.

There are many counts of this clonotype. The chain carries TRBV20-1 and TRBJ2-3, with TRBD1 identical over 8 bases. The CDR3 length is 15 residues. Per the germline V gene, CDR1 is DFQATT and CDR2 is SNEGSKA (reference sequence). With 6 bases clipped from V and 1 base from J, the junction kept 9 bases outside the gene matches. Here the CDR3 DNA reads TGCAGTGCGACAGGGGCCTTGGTGGGCACAGATACGCAGTATTTT. It yields the protein CSATGALVGTDTQYF.

V usage is TRBV3-1 and J usage is TRBJ2-3; D call uncertain. V lost 0 bases, J lost 0 bases, and 13 bases lay in between. The CDR3 has 17 amino acids. In germline, CDR1 is LGHDT, CDR2 YNNKEL (reference sequence). The CDR3 loop is CASSQDPLSPSTDTQYF. The CDR3 region has the DNA TGTGCCAGCAGCCAAGATCCCCTATCACCTAGCACAGATACGCAGTATTTT.

The genes are TRBV6-5 and TRBJ1-4; D not resolved. The V and J ends lost 4 bases and 2 bases respectively, with 17 bases between them. Germline CDR1 and CDR2: MNHEY and SVGAGI. The CDR3 runs to 17 residues. This chain's CDR3 is CASSSLRSPRTNEKLFF. The CDR3 region has the DNA TGTGCCAGCAGTTCCCTTCGTAGTCCACGGACTAATGAAAAACTGTTTTTT.

This clonotype was recorded at least ten times. This chain uses TRBV4-1 with TRBJ1-3, with a tentative D call TRBD1 (5 bases). The CDR3 loop spans 16 amino acids. CDR1 and CDR2 from the germline V gene are MGHRA and YSYEKL. With 4 bases removed from V and 4 bases from J, the gap between germline ends came to 17 bases. The CDR3 sequence is CASSLKVSGLGNTIYF. CDR3 DNA: TGCGCCAGCAGCCTTAAGGTTTCGGGGCTCGGAAACACCATATATTTT.

This chain links TRBV5-4 with TRBJ2-2; D is perhaps TRBD1 or TRBD2 (5 bases each). Germline V lookup: CDR1 SGHNT, CDR2 YYREEE (reference sequence). This CDR3 is 15 amino acids long. V dropped 4 bases and J dropped 8 bases, with 18 bases sitting between them. Written as DNA, the CDR3 is TGTGCCAGCAGCCCCGACCCGAGGGGCACGGGGGAGCTGTTTTTT. Translated: CASSPDPRGTGELFF.

In its sample, this clonotype was seen a few times. The CDR3 region is CASSSGTAVVPTQYF. CDR3 in DNA: TGCGCCAGCAGTTCCGGGACCGCGGTTGTTCCGACCCAGTACTTC. The chain has TRBV5-1 and TRBJ2-5; TRBD1 or TRBD2 may be the D gene (5 bases each). Between the trimmed V and J ends, which lost 5 bases and 7 bases, there was a span of 21 bases. There are 15 residues in the CDR3. The germline V gene has CDR1 SGHRS and CDR2 YFSETQ.

The rearrangement uses TRBV20-1 and TRBJ2-7, with TRBD2 matching 10 bases. The CDR3 extends over 16 amino acids. The trim removed 2 bases at V and 0 bases at J, leaving 7 bases unmatched. Per germline, CDR1 DFQATT and CDR2 SNEGSKA (reference sequence). For the CDR3, the DNA is TGCAGTGCTAGACCGGTCAGCGGGGGGGCCTCCTACGAGCAGTACTTC. Residues: CSARPVSGGASYEQYF.

The table lists this clonotype with a few counts. The chain links TRBV4-1 to TRBJ1-5, with D hard to call. V gave up 2 bases and J gave up 3 bases, with 11 bases separating them. The CDR3 is made up of 15 amino acids. CDR1 is MGHRA and CDR2 is YSYEKL in the germline V gene. Here the CDR3 DNA reads TGCGCCAGCAGCCAATTCTATCCGTCCAATCAGCCCCAGCATTTT. Protein sequence: CASSQFYPSNQPQHF.

On this clonotype itself: A junction end diverges from the germline sequence, so it may reflect a read error. This chain links TRBV7-2 with TRBJ1-4; D ambiguous. The germline CDR1 and CDR2 sequences are SGHTA and FQGNSA. This CDR3 is 15 amino acids long. In DNA, the CDR3 is TGTGCCAGCAGCCCCGGCGGCAGTCGTAATGAAAAACTGTTGTTT. Protein: CASSPGGSRNEKLLF.

This sequence joins TRBV4-3 and TRBJ2-2; D uncertain. The V end lost 1 base, the J end lost 3 bases, and 6 bases lay between the germline ends. CDR1 is LGHNA, CDR2 YSLEER, per germline. The CDR3 covers 14 residues. The CDR3 DNA sequence: TGCGCCAGCAGCCAAGCGCAGGACACCGGGGAGCTGTTTTTT. Amino acid sequence: CASSQAQDTGELFF.

The CDR3 region has the DNA TGCGCCAGCAGCTTCGGGTCCCAAAATGAAAAACTGTTTTTT. This translates into CASSFGSQNEKLFF. The chain carries TRBV5-1 and TRBJ1-4; no clear D. From germline, CDR1 is SGHRS and CDR2 YFSETQ. Trimming took off 2 bases at V and 5 bases at J, with 10 bases between the two ends. This CDR3 contains 14 residues.

This clonotype was seen a handful of times. This chain uses TRBV5-1 with TRBJ1-4; D is uncertain. In germline, CDR1 is SGHRS, CDR2 YFSETQ. V lost 0 bases, J lost 5 bases, and 8 bases lay in between. The CDR3 is made up of 14 amino acids. The CDR3 nucleotides are TGCGCCAGCAGCTTGGACAGTTTAAATGAAAAACTGTTTTTT. This encodes CASSLDSLNEKLFF.